This T cell receptor (beta chain) came from a study of T cell responses to AZD1222 COVID-19 vaccine. For the study at large: Second doses at about 4 or about 12 weeks were pooled.

This CDR3 region has 15 residues. Unmatched junction bases numbered 6, after V lost 2 bases and J lost 10 bases. Looked up from germline, CDR1 is SNHLY and CDR2 is FYNNEI. As to this clone: Its antigen remains unidentified.

The study's findings and limits: Spike-specific TCR depth and breadth grew after two AZD1222 doses. Recipients of AZD1222 seropositive at baseline numbered only 6 or 7. Clonal diversity may have been underestimated in mostly white British donors.

The data were produced by immunoSEQ multiplex PCR, yet TCRdb's version contains in-frame clones alone and is incomplete. The table records under 200,000 clones, roughly nine tenths of them present only once. This receptor was obtained from an adult in good health. This specimen consisted of peripheral blood, obtained on day 0 of AZD1222 vaccination. This rearrangement joins TRBV2 to TRBJ1-6; 9 bases are shared with TRBD1. The CDR3 coding sequence is TGTGCCAGCAGTGAAACAGGGGGCGCAGAATCACCCCTCCACTTT. This sequence encodes CASSETGGAESPLHF.